This record looks at one T cell receptor (beta chain) sequence and its context. Its antigen is unknown. No clone much larger than this one lies a single base away; base qualities are absent. This specimen belongs to a study of Ad26.COV2.S vaccination and SARS-CoV-2 variants (TCRdb year 2021). As for the study more broadly: Donors in the vaccine arm were drawn from COV1001, a multicentre, randomized, double-blind, placebo-controlled phase I-IIa trial testing Ad26.COV2.S in healthy adults. Ad26.COV2.S was given intramuscularly at 5x10^10 or 1x10^11 viral particles, as a single shot or as two shots 56 days apart. The specificity and breadth of SARS-CoV-2-reactive T cell receptors after Ad26.COV2.S vaccination were assessed by TCRbeta repertoire sequencing. A total of 32 samples were included in the TCR-sequenced set, comprising roughly 19 Ad26.COV2.S vaccine recipients, 5 placebo recipients and 8 SARS-CoV-2 convalescent individuals. Trial participants were randomized into five groups of five, in which low-dose or high-dose Ad26.COV2.S was given once or twice, or placebo was given on both occasions. Blinding of investigators to trial group allocation was maintained during experiments and outcome assessment. General study outcomes and caveats: The study was not powered for comparison of responses between vaccine doses or regimens. After vaccination, spike-specific CD8+ and CD4+ T cell responses were reported to show substantial breadth. Spike-specific TCR breadth was higher in Ad26.COV2.S recipients than in placebo recipients (P = 0.0014). According to the authors, total T cell responses may have been underestimated by the TCR breadth and depth analyses. Non-spike TCR breadth was comparable between vaccine and placebo recipients, consistent with the vaccine containing only spike.

The immunoSEQ Assay was used to sequence TCRbeta CDR3 regions. After extraction, genomic DNA underwent amplification by bias-controlled multiplex PCR, followed by high-throughput sequencing. For the original study's pipeline: To quantify the absolute abundance of every unique TCRbeta CDR3 region, sequences were collapsed and filtered. T cell fraction was estimated by normalization of TCRbeta template counts to usable DNA, with usable DNA being measured through amplification of reference genes present in all nucleated cells. Repertoire TCRs were annotated as SARS-CoV-2-specific when V gene, CDR3 amino acid sequence and J gene were exactly matched to a known reactive TCR set. The reference SARS-CoV-2 TCR set came from MIRA and was filtered for enrichment in COVID-19-positive ImmuneCODE repertoires, removing public or cross-reactive TCRs. Based on the MIRA antigens, annotated TCRs were further analysed at the level of specific ORF or position within ORF. Depth was the summed frequency of annotated unique rearrangements, while breadth was defined as annotated unique rearrangements over total unique productive rearrangements. Two-sided Wilcoxon rank-sum tests were used to compare TCR breadth between groups. TCRdb retrieved this table from immuneACCESS and kept in-frame rearrangements only. Not all clones are present; in checked studies, unresolved V genes account for under half, and no reason is known for the remainder. That table furnishes V, J and clone size, whereas the DNA furnished D and trimming. Within this sample are 350,000 to 500,000 clones, with less than 95% of them counted one time only. Around 4.2% of the sample rests with the top ten.

The CDR3 covers 14 residues, taking in both the cysteine and the phenylalanine. The entry retains the CDR3 DNA only, 42 bases that are in frame from base 1. The trim is 2 bases for V and 7 bases for J, with a gap of 12 bases between the germline ends. CDR1 and CDR2, per the germline V gene, are LGHNA and YNFKEQ. Reading the label with the study, this specimen's treatment or condition is: roughly 19 received Ad26.COV2.S at low or high dose, single or two shots; several received placebo; per-sample allocation not given. For vaccine and placebo recipients, the sequenced repertoires came from samples collected on day 63 after the first injection. Between 29 July and 7 August 2020, Cohort 1b enrolled around 25 adults aged 18-55 years at one site in Boston, USA. Ad26.COV2.S consisted of a replication-incompetent adenovirus type 26 vector by which a prefusion-stabilized SARS-CoV-2 spike protein from the original Wuhan strain was expressed.

The source material was peripheral blood, sampled in a trial of Ad26.COV2.S vaccine versus placebo. This sequence originates from a person aged 18-65 years who received the Ad26.COV2.S COVID-19 vaccine or a placebo. The chain is encoded by TRBV4-2 joined to TRBJ1-5; the D region possibly corresponds to TRBD1 (5 bases align). The CDR3 loop reads CASSQRRAGQPQHF. The DNA sequence reads TGTGCCAGCAGCCAACGACGGGCAGGGCAGCCCCAGCATTTT.